The 9 T cell receptor beta chains below come from one sample, sequenced in a study of cytomegalovirus exposure and HLA in healthy donors. Some clones are missing from TCRdb's copy, which holds only in-frame ones; the method was immunoSEQ multiplex PCR. The data hold 140,000 to 150,000 clones, with about 94% observed a single time. Sequences were obtained from PBMCs. The receptors derive from a man between 18 and 29 years old in good health and CMV-seropositive.

This clone was picked up one time. The chain is built from TRBV19 and TRBJ1-3, with TRBD1 identical over 7 bases. Germline trimming cut 5 bases from V and 0 bases from J; bases unmatched to any gene: 10. The CDR3 spans 17 residues. CDR1 and CDR2 from the germline V gene are LNHDA and SQIVND (reference sequence). The CDR3 loop is CASSGGGEVFSGNTIYF. As DNA, the CDR3 is TGTGCCAGTAGTGGAGGGGGCGAGGTCTTCTCTGGAAACACCATATATTTT.

This chain connects TRBV5-4 to TRBJ2-1; D perhaps matches TRBD2 (6 bases). CDR1 is SGHNT, CDR2 YYREEE, per germline (reference sequence). The CDR3 consists of 16 residues. V was cut by 0 bases and J by 8 bases, with 18 bases left in between. The DNA for the CDR3 is TGTGCCAGCAGCTTGGGCCTGGGACTCCGAGTCCATGAGCAGTTCTTC. Its protein product is CASSLGLGLRVHEQFF. The full variable domain, its missing parts supplied by reference TRBV5-4 and TRBJ2-1, is ETGVTQSPTHLIKTRGQQVTLRCSSQSGHNTVSWYQQALGQGPQFIFQYYREEENGRGNFPPRFSGLQFPNYSSELNVNALELDDSALYLCASSLGLGLRVHEQFFGPGTRLTVL.

This clone has just one count. The V call is TRBV15, the J call TRBJ2-7; D not certain. The CDR3 runs to 14 residues. V dropped 4 bases and J dropped 3 bases, with 13 bases sitting between them. Per germline, CDR1 LNHNV and CDR2 YYDKDF (reference sequence). This CDR3 reads CATSIGGSFYEQYF. Written as DNA, the CDR3 is TGTGCCACCAGCATAGGCGGCAGCTTCTACGAGCAGTACTTC.

The V call is TRBV28, the J call TRBJ1-2, with D maybe TRBD1 (5 bases). CDR1 is MDHEN, CDR2 SYDVKM, per germline. The germline V and J ends were trimmed by 5 bases and 2 bases, with 9 bases remaining between them. There are 13 residues in the CDR3. The CDR3 DNA reads TGTGCCAGCAGTCGCGGGACGAACTATGGCTACACCTTC. It encodes CASSRGTNYGYTF.

The chain combines TRBV5-1 with TRBJ1-1; 9 nucleotides align to TRBD1. The CDR3 is 15 residues long. CDR1 is SGHRS, CDR2 YFSETQ, per germline. Trimming took 5 bases from V and 4 from J; bases not matched to a gene: 9. The chain's CDR3 is CASRFQPTGGTEAFF. In DNA, the CDR3 is TGCGCCAGCAGGTTCCAACCGACAGGGGGCACTGAAGCTTTCTTT.

The rearrangement links TRBV28 to TRBJ1-3; perhaps TRBD1 as D (6 bases). This CDR3 has 16 amino acids. The V gene lost 7 bases and the J gene lost 0 bases, with 16 bases spanning the gap. Germline V gene lookup returns CDR1 MDHEN and CDR2 SYDVKM. The DNA for the CDR3 is TGTGCCAGCACCGGGGAGGGGGGGTTCTCTGGAAACACCATATATTTT. Encoded protein: CASTGEGGFSGNTIYF.

V is TRBV9 and J is TRBJ2-5; 8 positions match TRBD1. Germline trimming cut 3 bases from V and 9 bases from J; bases unmatched to any gene: 13. From germline, CDR1 is SGDLS and CDR2 YYNGEE. The CDR3 is made up of 15 amino acids. This CDR3 reads CASSADWTGMDSQYF. CDR3 coding DNA: TGTGCCAGCAGCGCGGACTGGACAGGGATGGATTCCCAGTACTTC.

The V and J genes are TRBV30 and TRBJ1-5; D gene ambiguous. Germline lookup yields CDR1 GTSNPN and CDR2 SVGIG (reference sequence). Trimming shortened V by 3 bases and J by 4 bases, and 16 bases separated the two germline ends. CDR3 length: 15 amino acids. The CDR3: CAWSEGRELNQPQHF. The CDR3 DNA is TGTGCCTGGAGCGAAGGGCGGGAGTTAAATCAGCCCCAGCATTTT.

This chain joins TRBV12-5 and TRBJ2-3, with 7 nucleotides matching TRBD2. V was pared by 3 bases and J by 0 bases, with 3 bases of the junction left unmatched. CDR1 LGHNT and CDR2 FRNRAP come from the germline V gene. This CDR3 contains 15 residues. The CDR3: CASGFASGSTDTQYF. DNA for the CDR3: TGTGCTAGTGGTTTCGCTAGCGGAAGCACAGATACGCAGTATTTT. The full variable domain, its missing parts supplied by reference TRBV12-5 and TRBJ2-3, is DARVTQTPRHKVTEMGQEVTMRCQPILGHNTVFWYRQTMMQGLELLAYFRNRAPLDDSGMPKDRFSAEMPDATLATLKIQPSEPRDSAVYFCASGFASGSTDTQYFGPGTRLTVL.